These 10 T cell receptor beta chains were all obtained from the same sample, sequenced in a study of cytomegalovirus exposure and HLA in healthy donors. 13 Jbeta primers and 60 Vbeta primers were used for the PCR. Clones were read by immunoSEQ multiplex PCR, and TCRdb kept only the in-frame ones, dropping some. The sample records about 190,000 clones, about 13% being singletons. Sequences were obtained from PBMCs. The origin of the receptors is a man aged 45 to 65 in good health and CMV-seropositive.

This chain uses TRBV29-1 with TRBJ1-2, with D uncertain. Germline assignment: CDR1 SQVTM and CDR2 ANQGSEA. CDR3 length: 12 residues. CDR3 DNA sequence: TGCAGAGTTCGGGATTTTCACTATGGCTACACCTTC. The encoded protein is CRVRDFHYGYTF.

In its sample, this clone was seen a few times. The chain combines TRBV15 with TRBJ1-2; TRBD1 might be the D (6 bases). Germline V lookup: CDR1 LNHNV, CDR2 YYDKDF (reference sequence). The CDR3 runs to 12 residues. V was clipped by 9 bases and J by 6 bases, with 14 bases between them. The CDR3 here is CATAQGYDGYTF. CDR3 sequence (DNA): TGTGCCACAGCACAGGGTTACGATGGCTACACCTTC.

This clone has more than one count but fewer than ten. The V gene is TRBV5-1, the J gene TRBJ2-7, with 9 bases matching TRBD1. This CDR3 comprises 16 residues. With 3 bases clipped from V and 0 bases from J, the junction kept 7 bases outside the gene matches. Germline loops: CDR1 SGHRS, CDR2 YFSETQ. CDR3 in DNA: TGCGCCAGCAGCTCAATTCGACAGGGGGTCTCCTACGAGCAGTACTTC. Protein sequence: CASSSIRQGVSYEQYF.

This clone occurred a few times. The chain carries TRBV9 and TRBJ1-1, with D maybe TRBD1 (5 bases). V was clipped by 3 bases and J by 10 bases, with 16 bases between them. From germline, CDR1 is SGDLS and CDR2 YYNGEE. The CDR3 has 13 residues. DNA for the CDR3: TGTGCCAGCAGCGGGGGGGTGAATTCCGGAGCTTTCTTT. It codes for CASSGGVNSGAFF.

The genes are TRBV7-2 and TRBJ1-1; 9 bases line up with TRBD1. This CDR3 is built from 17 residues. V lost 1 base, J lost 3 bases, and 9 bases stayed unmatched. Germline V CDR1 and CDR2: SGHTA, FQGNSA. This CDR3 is CASSLDGGTGYYTEAFF. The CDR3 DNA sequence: TGTGCCAGCAGCTTAGACGGAGGGACAGGGTATTACACTGAAGCTTTCTTT.

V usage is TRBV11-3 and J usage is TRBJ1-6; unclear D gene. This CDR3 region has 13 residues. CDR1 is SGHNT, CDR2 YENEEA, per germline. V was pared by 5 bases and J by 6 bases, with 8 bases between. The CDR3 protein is CASSPRVNSPLHF. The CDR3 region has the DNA TGTGCCAGCAGCCCGCGGGTTAATTCACCCCTCCACTTT.

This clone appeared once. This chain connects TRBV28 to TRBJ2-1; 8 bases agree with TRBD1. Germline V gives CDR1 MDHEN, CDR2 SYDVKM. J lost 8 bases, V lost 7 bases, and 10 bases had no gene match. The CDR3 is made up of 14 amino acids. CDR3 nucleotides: TGTGCCAGCACCCTACCGGGACAGGCTTATGAGCAGTTCTTC. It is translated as CASTLPGQAYEQFF.

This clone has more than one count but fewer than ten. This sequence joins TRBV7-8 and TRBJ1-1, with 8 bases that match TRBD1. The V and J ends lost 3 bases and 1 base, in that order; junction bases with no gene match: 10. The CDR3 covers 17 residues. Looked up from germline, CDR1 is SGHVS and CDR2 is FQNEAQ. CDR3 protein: CASSFTSGGGGNTEAFF. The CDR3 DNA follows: TGTGCCAGCAGCTTTACCTCAGGGGGCGGTGGGAACACTGAAGCTTTCTTT.

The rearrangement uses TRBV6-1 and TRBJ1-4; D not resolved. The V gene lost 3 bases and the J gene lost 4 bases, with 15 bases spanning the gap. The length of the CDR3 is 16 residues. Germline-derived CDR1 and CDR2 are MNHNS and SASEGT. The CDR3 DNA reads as TGTGCCAGCAGTGATCTTGCGGGAGCCTTTAATGAAAAACTGTTTTTT. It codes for CASSDLAGAFNEKLFF.

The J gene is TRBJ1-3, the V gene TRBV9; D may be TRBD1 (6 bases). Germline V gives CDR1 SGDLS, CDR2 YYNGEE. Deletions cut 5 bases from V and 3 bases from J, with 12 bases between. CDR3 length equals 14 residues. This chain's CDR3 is CASSGETGGNTIYF. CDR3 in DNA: TGTGCCAGCAGTGGAGAGACAGGTGGAAACACCATATATTTT.